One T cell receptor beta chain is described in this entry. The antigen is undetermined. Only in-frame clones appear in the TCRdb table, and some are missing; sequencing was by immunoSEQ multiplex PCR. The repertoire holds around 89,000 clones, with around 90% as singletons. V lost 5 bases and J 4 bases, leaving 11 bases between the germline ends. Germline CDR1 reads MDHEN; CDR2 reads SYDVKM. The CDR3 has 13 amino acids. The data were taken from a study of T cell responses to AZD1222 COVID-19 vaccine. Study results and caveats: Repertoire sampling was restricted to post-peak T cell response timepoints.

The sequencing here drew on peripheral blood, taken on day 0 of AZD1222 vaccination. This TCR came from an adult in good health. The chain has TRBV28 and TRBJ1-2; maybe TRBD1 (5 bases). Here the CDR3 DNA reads TGTGCCAGCAGTCCCGGGGGTGGCTATGGCTACACCTTC. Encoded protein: CASSPGGGYGYTF.